This T cell receptor (beta chain) comes out of a study of T cells after yellow fever vaccination. Findings of the study overall: It was a weaker secondary response, yet one that peaked faster, at day 5 versus 15. Post-booster repertoires again held most primary-vaccination clones (approximately 96% CD4, around 90% CD8).

A note on this clonotype: Its matching antigen is unknown.

Per germline, CDR1 MNHNS and CDR2 SASEGT. V gave up 10 bases and J gave up 2 bases, with 18 bases separating them. The CDR3 is made up of 14 amino acids. TCRdb recomputed calls from the 5' RACE reads with MiXCR, one row per CDR3 protein. This table holds about 550,000 distinct CDR3 sequences, approximately 21% found once. The chain carries TRBV6-1 and TRBJ2-7; D is undetermined. The source was PBMCs, collected 15 days after the yellow fever booster vaccination. This TCR was recovered from a man aged 25 to 40 who received the YFV17D yellow fever vaccine. CDR3 nucleotide sequence: TGTGCCAACTTGAAGGTGACTTCCCCCTACGAGCAGTACTTC. This codes for CANLKVTSPYEQYF.